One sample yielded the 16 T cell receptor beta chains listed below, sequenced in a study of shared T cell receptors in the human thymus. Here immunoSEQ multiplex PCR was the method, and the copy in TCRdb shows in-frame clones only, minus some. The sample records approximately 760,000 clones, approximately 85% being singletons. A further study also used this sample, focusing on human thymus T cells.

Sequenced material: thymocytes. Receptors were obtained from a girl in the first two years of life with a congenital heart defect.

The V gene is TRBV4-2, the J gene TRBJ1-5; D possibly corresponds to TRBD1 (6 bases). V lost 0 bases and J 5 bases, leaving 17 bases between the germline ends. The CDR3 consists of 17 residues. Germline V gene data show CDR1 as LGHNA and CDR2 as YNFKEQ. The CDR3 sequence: CASSQDPGPQGDQPQHF. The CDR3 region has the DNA TGTGCCAGCAGCCAAGATCCCGGGCCACAGGGCGATCAGCCCCAGCATTTT.

CDR3 coding DNA: TGTGCCAGCAGTTACAAGAGACAGGGGGTTAACTATGGCTACACCTTC. Translated: CASSYKRQGVNYGYTF. The V and J genes are TRBV6-5 and TRBJ1-2, with 9 bases aligning to TRBD1. Germline V gives CDR1 MNHEY, CDR2 SVGAGI. The CDR3 has 16 residues. V gave up 2 bases and J gave up 1 base; unmatched junction bases: 5.

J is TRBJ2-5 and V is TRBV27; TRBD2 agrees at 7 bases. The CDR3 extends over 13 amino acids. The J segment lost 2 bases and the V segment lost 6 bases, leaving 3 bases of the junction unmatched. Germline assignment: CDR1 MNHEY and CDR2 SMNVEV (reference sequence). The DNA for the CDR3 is TGTGCCAGCAGCGCGGGGGTTCAAGAGACCCAGTACTTC. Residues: CASSAGVQETQYF.

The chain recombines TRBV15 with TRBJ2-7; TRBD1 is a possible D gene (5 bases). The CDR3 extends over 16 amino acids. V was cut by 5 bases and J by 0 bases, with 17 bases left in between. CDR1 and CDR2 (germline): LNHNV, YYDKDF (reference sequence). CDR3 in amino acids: CATSETARISSYEQYF. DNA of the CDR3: TGTGCCACCAGCGAGACAGCGAGGATTAGCTCCTACGAGCAGTACTTC.

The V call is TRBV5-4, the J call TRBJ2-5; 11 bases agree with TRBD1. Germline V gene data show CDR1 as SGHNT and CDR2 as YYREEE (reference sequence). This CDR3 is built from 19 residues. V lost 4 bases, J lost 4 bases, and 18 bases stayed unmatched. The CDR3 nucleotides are TGTGCCAGCAGCAGCCCCACCTCCGGGAGGACAGGGGGCGGAGAGACCCAGTACTTC. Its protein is CASSSPTSGRTGGGETQYF.

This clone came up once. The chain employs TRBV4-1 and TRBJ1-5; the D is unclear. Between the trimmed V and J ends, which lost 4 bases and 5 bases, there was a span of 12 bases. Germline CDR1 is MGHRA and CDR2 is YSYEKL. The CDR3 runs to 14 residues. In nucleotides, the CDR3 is TGCGCCAGCAGCCTATACGGTGAGGATCAGCCCCAGCATTTT. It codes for CASSLYGEDQPQHF.

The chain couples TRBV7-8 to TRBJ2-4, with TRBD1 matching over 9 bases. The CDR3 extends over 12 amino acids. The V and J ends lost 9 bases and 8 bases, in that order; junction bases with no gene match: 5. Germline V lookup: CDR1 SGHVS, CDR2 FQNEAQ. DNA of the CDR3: TGTGCCAGGGGACAGGGAGGACACATTCAGTACTTC. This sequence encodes CARGQGGHIQYF.

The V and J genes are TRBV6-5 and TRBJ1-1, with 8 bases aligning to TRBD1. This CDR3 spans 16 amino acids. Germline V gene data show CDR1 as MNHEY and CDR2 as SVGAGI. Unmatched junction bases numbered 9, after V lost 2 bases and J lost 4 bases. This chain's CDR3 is CASSYKGPGGCTEAFF. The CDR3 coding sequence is TGTGCCAGCAGTTACAAAGGTCCAGGGGGCTGCACTGAAGCTTTCTTT.

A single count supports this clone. CDR3 protein: CASRGQEGTEAFF. CDR3 DNA: TGTGCCAGCAGAGGTCAGGAGGGCACTGAAGCTTTCTTT. The gene calls are TRBV2 and TRBJ1-1; D ambiguous. The CDR3 has 13 residues. Germline loops: CDR1 SNHLY, CDR2 FYNNEI. V was shortened by 6 bases and J by 4 bases, with 12 bases between the two germline ends.

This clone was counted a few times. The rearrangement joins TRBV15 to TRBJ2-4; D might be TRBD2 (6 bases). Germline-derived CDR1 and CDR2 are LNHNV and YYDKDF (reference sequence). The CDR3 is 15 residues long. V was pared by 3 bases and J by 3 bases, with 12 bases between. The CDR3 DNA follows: TGTGCCACCAGCAGGGAGGGACCCGACAAAAACATTCAGTACTTC. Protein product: CATSREGPDKNIQYF.

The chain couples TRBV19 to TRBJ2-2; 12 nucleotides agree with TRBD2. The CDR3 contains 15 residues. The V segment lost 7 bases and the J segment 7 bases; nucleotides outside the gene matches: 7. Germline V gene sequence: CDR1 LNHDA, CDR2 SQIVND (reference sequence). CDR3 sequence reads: CASNTSGGSFGELFF. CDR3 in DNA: TGTGCCAGTAATACTAGCGGGGGGTCTTTCGGGGAGCTGTTTTTT.

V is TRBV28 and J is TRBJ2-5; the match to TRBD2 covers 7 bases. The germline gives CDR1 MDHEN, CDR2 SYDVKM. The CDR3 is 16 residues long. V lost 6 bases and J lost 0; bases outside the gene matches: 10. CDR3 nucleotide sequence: TGTGCCAGCAGCCAAGGGGCTAGCGGCTACCAAGAGACCCAGTACTTC. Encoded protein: CASSQGASGYQETQYF.

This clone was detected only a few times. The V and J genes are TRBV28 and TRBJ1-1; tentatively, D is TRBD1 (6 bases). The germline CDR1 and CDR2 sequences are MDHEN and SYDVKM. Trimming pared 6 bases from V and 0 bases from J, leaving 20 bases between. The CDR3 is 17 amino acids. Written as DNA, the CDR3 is TGTGCCAGCAGCACAGGGACACATCCACCTATGAACACTGAAGCTTTCTTT. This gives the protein CASSTGTHPPMNTEAFF.

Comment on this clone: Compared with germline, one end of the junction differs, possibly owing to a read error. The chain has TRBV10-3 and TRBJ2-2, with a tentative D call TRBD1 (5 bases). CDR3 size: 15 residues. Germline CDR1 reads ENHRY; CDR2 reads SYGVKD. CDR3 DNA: TGTGCCATCAGTCTCCTTGGGGCAGACACCCGGGAGCTGTTTTTT. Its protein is CAISLLGADTRELFF.

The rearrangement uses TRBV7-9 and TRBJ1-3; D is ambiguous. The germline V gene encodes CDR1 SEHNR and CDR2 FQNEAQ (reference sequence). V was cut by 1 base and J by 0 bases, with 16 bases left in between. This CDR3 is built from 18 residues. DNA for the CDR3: TGTGCCAGCAGCTTAGAAGACTCTCCGTATTCCTCTGGAAACACCATATATTTT. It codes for CASSLEDSPYSSGNTIYF.

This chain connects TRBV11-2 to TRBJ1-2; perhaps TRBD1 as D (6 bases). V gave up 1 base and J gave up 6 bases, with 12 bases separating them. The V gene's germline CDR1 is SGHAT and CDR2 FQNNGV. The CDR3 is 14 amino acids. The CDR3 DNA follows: TGTGCCAGCAGCTTAGGAGGGGGGGCGGATGGCTACACCTTC. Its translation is CASSLGGGADGYTF. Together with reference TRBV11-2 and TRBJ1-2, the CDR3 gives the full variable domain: EAGVAQSPRYKIIEKRQSVAFWCNPISGHATLYWYQQILGQGPKLLIQFQNNGVVDDSQLPKDRFSAERLKGVDSTLKIQPAKLEDSAVYLCASSLGGGADGYTFGSGTRLTVV.